A single sample gave rise to the 11 T cell receptor beta chains below, sequenced in a study of T-cell memory formation after mild COVID-19. TCRdb analysed the 5' RACE reads with MiXCR anew, one entry per CDR3 protein. The sample includes some 48,000 distinct CDR3 sequences, more than 10% of them seen just once. Sequencing was performed on PBMCs or a T cell subset sorted from them (not recorded which). All receptors come from a man between 18 and 29 years old who had mild COVID-19 (a few samples of this study predate the infection). Cell type and time point are not known.

V is TRBV10-1 and J is TRBJ2-1; D is undetermined. In germline, CDR1 is WNHNN, CDR2 SYGVQD (reference sequence). V gave up 0 bases and J gave up 8 bases, with 14 bases separating them. The CDR3 contains 15 residues. For the CDR3, the DNA is TGCGCCAGCAGTGAGTCCGGAAGGGTTGTCGATGAGCAGTTCTTC. Translating it yields CASSESGRVVDEQFF.

On this clonotype itself: The junction and the germline gene differ at one end; a read error may be behind it. The chain uses TRBV7-3 and TRBJ2-3; TRBD1 agrees at 7 bases. Germline assignment: CDR1 SGHTA and CDR2 FQGTGA. The CDR3 length is 14 residues. The CDR3 nucleotides are TGTGCCAGCAGCCTAACAGGGGCCCGAGATACGCAGTATTTT. This encodes CASSLTGARDTQYF.

The chain uses TRBV12-3 or TRBV12-4 and TRBJ1-5, with 8 positions matching TRBD1. Germline trimming cut 5 bases from V and 7 bases from J; bases unmatched to any gene: 7. This CDR3 is 14 amino acids long. The CDR3: CASSAGQGGQPQHF. The CDR3 DNA follows: TGTGCCAGCAGTGCTGGACAGGGTGGGCAGCCCCAGCATTTT.

The chain links TRBV2 to TRBJ2-3; no clear D gene. V shed 8 bases and J shed 2 bases, with 14 bases lying between them. CDR3 length equals 14 residues. Germline V gives CDR1 SNHLY, CDR2 FYNNEI. DNA for the CDR3: TGTGCCAGCGTCCGTGGGCGGCTCACAGATACGCAGTATTTT. Protein product: CASVRGRLTDTQYF.

There are many counts of this clonotype. The chain recombines TRBV4-2 with TRBJ2-3; the match to TRBD2 covers 9 bases. CDR1 and CDR2 (germline): LGHNA, YNFKEQ. V trimming: 1 base; J trimming: 2 bases; junction bases outside the gene matches: 4. The CDR3 runs to 16 residues. The CDR3 sequence: CASSQAGLAPTDTQYF. CDR3 DNA: TGTGCCAGCAGCCAAGCGGGACTAGCCCCCACAGATACGCAGTATTTT.

In its sample, this clonotype was seen a few times. V and J are TRBV27 and TRBJ1-6; possibly TRBD1 for D (5 bases). V lost 0 bases and J 4 bases, leaving 10 bases between the germline ends. This CDR3 spans 16 amino acids. Germline V gene data show CDR1 as MNHEY and CDR2 as SMNVEV (reference sequence). The CDR3 DNA follows: TGTGCCAGCAGTTTATCCCCAGGGTGGTATAATTCACCCCTCCACTTT. It is translated as CASSLSPGWYNSPLHF.

This clonotype was picked up a small number of times. The chain carries TRBV9 and TRBJ2-5; D perhaps matches TRBD2 (6 bases). The CDR3 has 15 amino acids. The germline CDR1 and CDR2 sequences are SGDLS and YYNGEE. V was shortened by 4 bases and J by 9 bases, with 22 bases between the two germline ends. CDR3 loop: CASSSHAGPRGAQYF. CDR3 DNA: TGTGCCAGCAGCTCTCACGCGGGGCCTCGCGGCGCCCAGTACTTC.

This clonotype was seen at least ten times. DNA of the CDR3: TGTGCCAGCAGCGTAGACCCTAGCGGGGGGGCAGATACGCAGTATTTT. This translates into CASSVDPSGGADTQYF. The chain couples TRBV9 to TRBJ2-3, with 12 bases lining up with TRBD2. J lost 4 bases, V lost 0 bases, and 3 bases had no gene match. Per germline, CDR1 SGDLS and CDR2 YYNGEE. CDR3 size: 16 residues.

V usage is TRBV20-1 and J usage is TRBJ1-6; 8 bases match TRBD1. CDR1 DFQATT and CDR2 SNEGSKA come from the germline V gene (reference sequence). Trimming took 6 bases from V and 6 from J; bases not matched to a gene: 10. CDR3 size: 15 residues. CDR3 sequence reads: CSASDRGSGNSPLHF. The CDR3 region has the DNA TGCAGTGCATCCGACAGGGGAAGTGGTAATTCACCCCTCCACTTT.

The chain is built from TRBV6-2 or TRBV6-3 and TRBJ1-1; D possibly corresponds to TRBD1 (5 bases). Germline CDR1 MNHEY, CDR2 SVGEGT. V was trimmed by 2 bases and J by 1 base, leaving 14 bases between them. This CDR3 is built from 16 residues. CDR3 nucleotide sequence: TGTGCCAGCAGTTACCCCAGGGTCCGGTGGAACACTGAAGCTTTCTTT. Amino acid sequence: CASSYPRVRWNTEAFF.

V and J are TRBV12-3 or TRBV12-4 and TRBJ2-1; no definite D call. Trimming cost V 6 bases and J 6 bases, with 18 bases left between them. The CDR3 spans 15 residues. CDR3 sequence (DNA): TGTGCCAGCAGCCAGCTGTCGACAAAGGGCAATGAGCAGTTCTTC. Translated: CASSQLSTKGNEQFF.